Below are 23 T cell receptor beta chains sequenced from a single sample in a study of shared clonotypes between healthy human individuals. Data came from immunoSEQ multiplex PCR; TCRdb stores just in-frame clones and leaves some out. The sample yields hundreds of thousands of clones, approximately 95% seen once. Terminally differentiated effector memory CD45RA+ cells were excluded by CCR7 positive selection of CD45RO-negative cells. The material sequenced was naive CD8+ T cells sorted from blood. These receptors were taken from a woman younger than 45 in good health.

CDR3 loop: CASSITASEQFF. The DNA for the CDR3 is TGTGCCAGTAGTATAACAGCTAGTGAGCAGTTCTTC. The V gene is TRBV19, the J gene TRBJ2-1; D is uncertain. Trimming pared 2 bases from V and 9 bases from J, leaving 8 bases between. From germline, CDR1 is LNHDA and CDR2 SQIVND (reference sequence). This CDR3 is built from 12 residues.

The gene calls are TRBV11-2 and TRBJ2-7; no clear D gene. This CDR3 is built from 14 residues. Germline assignment: CDR1 SGHAT and CDR2 FQNNGV. Trimming removed 2 bases from V and 3 bases from J, with 11 bases in between. Here the CDR3 DNA reads TGTGCCAGCAGCTTAATCCGGTCCCTCTACGAGCAGTACTTC. Translated: CASSLIRSLYEQYF.

V and J are TRBV19 and TRBJ2-1; 8 positions agree with TRBD2. There are 14 residues in the CDR3. In germline, CDR1 is LNHDA, CDR2 SQIVND (reference sequence). V dropped 6 bases and J dropped 4; count of bases not matched to a gene: 5. The CDR3 reads CASREVAGYNEQFF. Written as DNA, the CDR3 is TGTGCCAGTAGGGAAGTAGCGGGGTACAATGAGCAGTTCTTC.

In this sample, this clone turned up a few times. The rearrangement joins TRBV14 to TRBJ1-1; 8 positions agree with TRBD1. This CDR3 spans 16 amino acids. After removal of 4 bases from V and 2 bases from J, the junction contained 9 bases not matched to a gene. CDR1 is SGHDN, CDR2 FVKESK, per germline. CDR3 sequence reads: CASSLSPGQVNTEAFF. DNA of the CDR3: TGTGCCAGCAGCCTAAGCCCGGGACAGGTAAACACTGAAGCTTTCTTT. Variable domain in full (rest from reference TRBV14 and TRBJ1-1): EAGVTQFPSHSVIEKGQTVTLRCDPISGHDNLYWYRRVMGKEIKFLLHFVKESKQDESGMPNNRFLAERTGGTYSTLKVQPAELEDSGVYFCASSLSPGQVNTEAFFGQGTRLTVV.

The chain couples TRBV12-5 to TRBJ2-7; a weak D match, TRBD2 (5 bases). The ends were cut back, 6 bases at V and 4 bases at J, with 10 bases in the middle. The CDR3 runs to 12 residues. CDR1 and CDR2 from the germline V gene are LGHNT and FRNRAP. The CDR3 reads CASGRGAYEQYF. The CDR3 DNA sequence: TGTGCTAGTGGCCGGGGAGCATACGAGCAGTACTTC. Based on the CDR3 plus reference TRBV12-5 and TRBJ2-7, the full variable domain is DARVTQTPRHKVTEMGQEVTMRCQPILGHNTVFWYRQTMMQGLELLAYFRNRAPLDDSGMPKDRFSAEMPDATLATLKIQPSEPRDSAVYFCASGRGAYEQYFGPGTRLTVT.

The chain links TRBV13 to TRBJ1-1, with D possibly being TRBD1 (5 bases). CDR3 length equals 14 residues. CDR1 and CDR2 from the germline V gene are PRHDT and FYEKMQ (reference sequence). V gave up 0 bases and J gave up 3 bases, with 8 bases separating them. The CDR3 reads CASSLGQGYTEAFF. In nucleotides, the CDR3 is TGTGCCAGCAGCTTAGGCCAGGGCTACACTGAAGCTTTCTTT.

For this clone: Other DNA sequences of this sample code for an identical CDR3. In DNA form, the CDR3 reads TGTGCCAGCAGTCTTTCCTACGAGCAGTACTTC. Translated, it gives CASSLSYEQYF. J is TRBJ2-7 and V is TRBV2; D is unresolved. V lost 5 bases and J lost 1, with 3 bases in between. This CDR3 has 11 amino acids. Germline V gene data show CDR1 as SNHLY and CDR2 as FYNNEI. The variable domain in full, completed from reference TRBV2 and TRBJ2-7, reads EPEVTQTPSHQVTQMGQEVILRCVPISNHLYFYWYRQILGQKVEFLVSFYNNEISEKSEIFDDQFSVERPDGSNFTLKIRSTKLEDSAMYFCASSLSYEQYFGPGTRLTVT.

The chain joins TRBV7-9 to TRBJ1-2, with 9 bases that match TRBD1. V was pared by 5 bases and J by 2 bases, with 6 bases of the junction left unmatched. The CDR3 runs 15 residues. Germline loops: CDR1 SEHNR, CDR2 FQNEAQ (reference sequence). CDR3 sequence: CASSPGGQGNYGYTF. The CDR3 nucleotides are TGTGCCAGCAGCCCTGGAGGACAGGGGAACTATGGCTACACCTTC.

The CDR3, as DNA: TGCAGCGGGACTAGCGGGACTAGCGGTTACGAGCAGTACTTC. Amino acid sequence: CSGTSGTSGYEQYF. The chain recombines TRBV29-1 with TRBJ2-7; TRBD2 matches at 12 bases. The CDR3 is 14 residues long. V lost 7 bases, J lost 4 bases, and 8 bases stayed unmatched. Germline assignment: CDR1 SQVTM and CDR2 ANQGSEA.

The rearrangement uses TRBV14 and TRBJ2-1, with 10 bases fitting TRBD2. Per germline, CDR1 SGHDN and CDR2 FVKESK. This CDR3 is built from 15 residues. V shed 1 base and J 7 bases; nucleotides not matched to a gene: 4. The CDR3 is CASSQASGRGNEQFF. The CDR3 DNA reads TGTGCCAGCAGCCAAGCTAGCGGGAGAGGAAATGAGCAGTTCTTC.

This chain uses TRBV7-9 with TRBJ1-2; D remains ambiguous. Germline V gives CDR1 SEHNR, CDR2 FQNEAQ (reference sequence). Trimming took off 1 base at V and 4 bases at J, with 10 bases between the two ends. The CDR3 extends over 14 amino acids. This chain's CDR3 is CASSLGIGSYGYTF. The CDR3 DNA follows: TGTGCCAGCAGCTTAGGCATCGGAAGCTATGGCTACACCTTC.

The V call is TRBV19, the J call TRBJ2-1; tentatively, D is TRBD2 (5 bases). The CDR3 has 15 amino acids. Trimming took 4 bases from V and 2 from J, leaving 12 bases between them. Per germline, CDR1 LNHDA and CDR2 SQIVND (reference sequence). DNA for the CDR3: TGTGCCAGTAGTACTCGAGCGGCTCCCTACAATGAGCAGTTCTTC. This codes for CASSTRAAPYNEQFF.

This clone occurred once. This chain links TRBV29-1 with TRBJ2-1; maybe TRBD2 (6 bases). Germline lookup yields CDR1 SQVTM and CDR2 ANQGSEA. The CDR3 sequence is 15 residues long. Trimming shortened V by 5 bases and J by 4 bases, and 18 bases separated the two germline ends. CDR3 in amino acids: CSVQVDGRSYNEQFF. The CDR3 DNA reads as TGCAGCGTTCAAGTGGACGGGAGATCATACAATGAGCAGTTCTTC.

The table lists this clone with a count of one. The gene calls are TRBV6-1 and TRBJ1-2; D gene unclear. The germline V gene has CDR1 MNHNS and CDR2 SASEGT. Trimming left V 10 bases short and J 8 bases short, with 20 bases between. The CDR3 covers 13 residues. The CDR3 DNA reads as TGTGCCACCAAGAAAGCCCCGAAAGAGGGCTACACCTTC. As protein: CATKKAPKEGYTF.

The chain joins TRBV4-1 to TRBJ2-7; no reliable D call. Trimming took 0 bases from V and 4 from J, leaving 13 bases between them. CDR1 and CDR2 (germline): MGHRA, YSYEKL. The CDR3 has 15 amino acids. This chain's CDR3 is CASSQDQSRPYEQYF. The DNA of the CDR3 is TGCGCCAGCAGCCAAGATCAGTCGAGGCCTTACGAGCAGTACTTC.

The chain joins TRBV12-5 to TRBJ1-1, with 12 bases identical to TRBD1. With 2 bases clipped from V and 11 bases from J, the junction kept 9 bases outside the gene matches. Germline CDR1 LGHNT, CDR2 FRNRAP. The CDR3 runs 15 residues. The CDR3 nucleotides are TGTGCTAGTGGTTTGCCAGGGACAGGGGGCGCGGGGGCTTTCTTT. As protein: CASGLPGTGGAGAFF.

The rearrangement joins TRBV28 to TRBJ1-1, with 7 bases fitting TRBD1. Germline V lookup: CDR1 MDHEN, CDR2 SYDVKM. The trim removed 3 bases at V and 3 bases at J, leaving 13 bases unmatched. This CDR3 has 17 amino acids. CDR3 sequence (DNA): TGTGCCAGCAGTTTTATGCCCGGGACAGTGCGGGACACTGAAGCTTTCTTT. It codes for CASSFMPGTVRDTEAFF. The full variable domain, its missing parts supplied by reference TRBV28 and TRBJ1-1, is DVKVTQSSRYLVKRTGEKVFLECVQDMDHENMFWYRQDPGLGLRLIYFSYDVKMKEKGDIPEGYSVSREKKERFSLILESASTNQTSMYLCASSFMPGTVRDTEAFFGQGTRLTVV.

Written as DNA, the CDR3 is TGTGCCAGCAGCTCGGCCCTTTCAGGCGTTATCGATTCCTACGAGCAGTACTTC. Its protein is CASSSALSGVIDSYEQYF. The V call is TRBV7-9, the J call TRBJ2-7; D uncertain. V shed 4 bases and J shed 1 base, with 23 bases lying between them. From germline, CDR1 is SEHNR and CDR2 FQNEAQ (reference sequence). The CDR3 is 18 residues long.

This clone was observed once. The chain has TRBV27 and TRBJ2-1, with 11 bases that match TRBD2. The CDR3 contains 16 residues. From germline, CDR1 is MNHEY and CDR2 SMNVEV (reference sequence). After removal of 5 bases from V and 4 bases from J, the junction contained 7 bases not matched to a gene. CDR3 sequence (DNA): TGTGCCAGCAGTGACGGGACTAGCGGACCTTACAATGAGCAGTTCTTC. Its protein product is CASSDGTSGPYNEQFF.

This clone was seen once. The rearrangement uses TRBV6-1 and TRBJ1-5; D call uncertain. Trimming shortened V by 2 bases and J by 6 bases, and 17 bases separated the two germline ends. The CDR3 sequence is 16 residues long. The germline V gene has CDR1 MNHNS and CDR2 SASEGT. The CDR3 sequence is CASSESVAGGGQPQHF. CDR3 coding DNA: TGTGCCAGCAGTGAATCTGTGGCAGGAGGAGGTCAGCCCCAGCATTTT.

This chain joins TRBV9 and TRBJ1-1; D is perhaps TRBD1 (5 bases). Looked up from germline, CDR1 is SGDLS and CDR2 is YYNGEE. Trimming left V 3 bases short and J 4 bases short, with 16 bases between. The CDR3 covers 15 residues. The CDR3 coding sequence is TGTGCCAGCAGCGCCACCCCGGGGGGGGGCACTGAAGCTTTCTTT. Translation gives CASSATPGGGTEAFF. The entire variable domain, with the rest obtained from reference TRBV9 and TRBJ1-1, is as follows: DSGVTQTPKHLITATGQRVTLRCSPRSGDLSVYWYQQSLDQGLQFLIQYYNGEERAKGNILERFSAQQFPDLHSELNLSSLELGDSALYFCASSATPGGGTEAFFGQGTRLTVV.

The rearrangement uses TRBV19 and TRBJ1-1; the match to TRBD1 covers 10 bases. The CDR3 extends over 15 amino acids. Losses at the gene ends were 6 bases for V and 6 bases for J; bases not matched to a gene: 10. Per the germline V gene, CDR1 is LNHDA and CDR2 is SQIVND (reference sequence). The CDR3 here is CASSRDRGRAAEAFF. The CDR3 DNA is TGTGCCAGTAGCCGGGACAGGGGCCGTGCCGCTGAAGCTTTCTTT. Supplemented by reference TRBV19 and TRBJ1-1, the full variable domain reads DGGITQSPKYLFRKEGQNVTLSCEQNLNHDAMYWYRQDPGQGLRLIYYSQIVNDFQKGDIAEGYSVSREKKESFPLTVTSAQKNPTAFYLCASSRDRGRAAEAFFGQGTRLTVV.

The rearrangement joins TRBV2 to TRBJ1-3; maybe TRBD1 (6 bases). This CDR3 comprises 13 residues. V lost 10 bases and J 4 bases, leaving 14 bases between the germline ends. Germline V CDR1 and CDR2: SNHLY, FYNNEI. In DNA form, the CDR3 reads TGTGCCATAAAAACAGGGCTAGGAAACACCATATATTTT. This encodes CAIKTGLGNTIYF.